This T cell receptor (beta chain) was sequenced during a study of cytomegalovirus exposure and HLA in healthy donors. With V trimmed by 5 bases and J by 7 bases, 8 bases remained unmatched. Germline CDR1 KGHSH, CDR2 LQKENI. This CDR3 contains 15 residues. This PCR relied on a set of 60 Vbeta primers and 13 Jbeta primers. Method: immunoSEQ multiplex PCR; TCRdb's copy keeps in-frame clones and lacks some. This sample has 250,000 or so clones; over 70% occur once, and the top ten carry less than 8.5%. The chain is built from TRBV18 and TRBJ1-5, with TRBD1 identical over 10 bases. The TCR was taken from an older woman in good health and CMV-seropositive. Sequencing was done on a sample of PBMCs. Written as DNA, the CDR3 is TGTGCCAGCTCAACCGGGACAGGGGTTCGACAGCCCCAGCATTTT. It codes for CASSTGTGVRQPQHF.